A selection of T cell receptor beta chains follows, all from one sample in a study of blood T cell repertoires in COVID-19. Method: immunoSEQ multiplex PCR; TCRdb's copy keeps in-frame clones and lacks some. The sample comprises approximately 45,000 clones, about nine tenths of which are singletons, and 14% rests with the top ten. Sequenced material: peripheral blood. The receptor source for this set is a human donor in a cohort sampled during active COVID-19. Each CDR3 is given without its conserved first and last residue. Each record gives: J gene, clone size, V gene, CDR3 protein. Clone size, where shown, is once, few, many, or a class for clones that have expanded.

TRBJ1-5 | NA | TRBV19 | ASNPTGTGGGQPQH
TRBJ2-5 | NA | TRBV4-3 | ASSGILRGAGETQY
TRBJ2-7 | NA | TRBV12-3/TRBV12-4 | ASSLAGAYEQY
TRBJ2-6 | NA | TRBV14 | ASSKGFGANVLT
TRBJ2-3 | NA | TRBV3-1/TRBV3-2 | ASSPGSGGVTDTQY
TRBJ1-2 | NA | TRBV5-6 | ASNLQGENYGYT
TRBJ1-4 | NA | TRBV6-2/TRBV6-3 | ASSLGTGDEKLF
TRBJ2-3 | NA | TRBV10-3 | AISGQGSTDTQY
TRBJ1-1 | NA | TRBV19 | ASFPSGTGLSEAF
TRBJ2-5 | NA | TRBV20-1 | SASRTSGGDETQY
TRBJ2-7 | few | TRBV10-1 | ATAPGSGVHEQY
TRBJ1-5 | NA | TRBV18 | ASSPRVSNQPQH
TRBJ1-5 | few | TRBV7-2 | ASTRQAGFNQPQH
TRBJ1-1 | once | TRBV11-3 | ASSLGVGGANTEAF
TRBJ2-5 | NA | TRBV3-1/TRBV3-2 | ASSQEGVETQY
TRBJ2-5 | NA | TRBV15 | ATSREAGRETQY
TRBJ1-2 | NA | TRBV5-5 | ASSQGNYGYT
TRBJ2-7 | NA | TRBV9 | ASSVTGTGDYEQY
TRBJ2-5 | NA | TRBV5-1 | ASSWDLGLEKETQY
TRBJ1-2 | NA | TRBV5-1 | ASSSAPGQGIYGYT
TRBJ2-2 | NA | TRBV3-1/TRBV3-2 | ASSLRLAGGPGELF
TRBJ2-6 | NA | TRBV7-9 | ASSSPGANVLT
TRBJ2-7 | NA | TRBV6-5 | ASRTGADISYEQY
TRBJ1-2 | NA | TRBV9 | ASSVEAGGYGYT
TRBJ2-3 | once | TRBV6-5 | ASLGGASTDTQY
TRBJ1-2 | few | TRBV10-2 | ASSESGVNYGYT
TRBJ1-5 | NA | TRBV19 | ASSIALAGGSNQPQH
TRBJ1-1 | NA | TRBV4-2 | ASSPGRGGTEAF
TRBJ1-1 | once | TRBV3-1/TRBV3-2 | ASSHLTTGAAEAF
TRBJ2-7 | few | TRBV7-7 | ASSPAGDRSYEQY
TRBJ2-1 | NA | TRBV6-2/TRBV6-3 | ASSYRDTYNEQF
TRBJ1-2 | NA | TRBV5-4 | ASSVERQNYGYT
TRBJ1-1 | NA | TRBV7-2 | ASSLGDSTVEAF
TRBJ1-1 | NA | TRBV5-4 | ASSIDFWQGTEAF
TRBJ2-6 | NA | TRBV7-9 | ASRSGGEAGANVLT